One sample yielded the 9 T cell receptor beta chains listed below, sequenced in a study of blood T cell repertoires in COVID-19 (dated by TCRdb to 2018 to 2020). The library was prepared using the immunoSEQ multiplex PCR assay. TCRdb mirrors the immuneACCESS table, restricted to in-frame sequences. Some clones are absent from its copies; in checked studies, under half trace to an unresolved V gene, and the reason for the others is unknown. The sample table contains 150,000 to 200,000 clones; only one count was recorded for 86% of them. About 7% of the sample is in the top ten clones. What was sequenced was peripheral blood. These TCRs come from a man aged 50 to 59 with active or convalescent COVID-19.

The rearrangement joins TRBV14 to TRBJ2-6; D might be TRBD2 (7 bases). Germline V CDR1 and CDR2: SGHDN, FVKESK. The CDR3 totals 15 residues. V lost 4 bases to trimming and J lost 4 bases, with 11 bases between them. CDR3 protein: CASSPAGAGANVLTF. The DNA of the CDR3 is TGTGCCAGCAGCCCTGCGGGGGCCGGGGCCAACGTCCTGACTTTC.

This chain links TRBV18 with TRBJ1-5, with TRBD1 matching 10 bases. Germline CDR1 and CDR2: KGHSH and LQKENI. The CDR3 covers 16 residues. Trimming cost V 3 bases and J 4 bases; bases outside gene matches: 6. This CDR3 reads CASSPQTGGSNQPQHF. The CDR3 coding sequence is TGTGCCAGCTCACCTCAGACAGGGGGCAGTAATCAGCCCCAGCATTTT.

V gene TRBV7-3 combines with J gene TRBJ1-1; TRBD1 might be the D (5 bases). Looked up from germline, CDR1 is SGHTA and CDR2 is FQGTGA. Trimming shortened V by 8 bases and J by 1 base, and 5 bases separated the two germline ends. The CDR3 is 11 amino acids. The CDR3 spells CASQGNTEAFF. The CDR3, as DNA: TGTGCCAGCCAGGGGAACACTGAAGCTTTCTTT.

The chain couples TRBV2 to TRBJ1-6; D is unclear. The CDR3 length is 14 residues. Trimming shortened V by 7 bases and J by 0 bases, and 7 bases separated the two germline ends. The germline CDR1 and CDR2 sequences are SNHLY and FYNNEI. In DNA form, the CDR3 reads TGTGCCAGCATGACTTACTCCTATAATTCACCCCTCCACTTT. As protein: CASMTYSYNSPLHF.

The chain combines TRBV6-1 with TRBJ1-6; weak D call: TRBD1 (5 bases). Per the germline V gene, CDR1 is MNHNS and CDR2 is SASEGT. V dropped 2 bases and J dropped 7 bases, with 12 bases sitting between them. This CDR3 spans 15 amino acids. This chain's CDR3 is CASSEWGQGNSPLHF. The DNA of the CDR3 is TGTGCCAGCAGTGAATGGGGCCAAGGGAATTCACCCCTCCACTTT.

This clone appeared a few times. The V gene is TRBV4-2, the J gene TRBJ2-1; a possible D gene is TRBD1 (5 bases). The CDR3 is made up of 14 amino acids. Trimming shortened V by 5 bases and J by 7 bases, and 15 bases separated the two germline ends. Germline-derived CDR1 and CDR2 are LGHNA and YNFKEQ. CDR3: CASSLYPGLNEQFF. The CDR3 nucleotides are TGTGCCAGCAGCTTATACCCAGGGCTTAATGAGCAGTTCTTC.

The chain has TRBV27 and TRBJ1-1, with 8 bases matching TRBD1. From germline, CDR1 is MNHEY and CDR2 SMNVEV (reference sequence). With V trimmed by 4 bases and J by 3 bases, 4 bases remained unmatched. The CDR3 sequence is 14 residues long. CDR3 nucleotides: TGTGCCAGCAGTTCCACAGGGGGACACACTGAAGCTTTCTTT. The encoded protein is CASSSTGGHTEAFF.

The genes are TRBV20-1 and TRBJ1-6; the D is unclear. The germline V and J ends were trimmed by 2 bases and 18 bases, with 14 bases remaining between them. CDR1 DFQATT and CDR2 SNEGSKA come from the germline V gene (reference sequence). The CDR3 totals 11 residues. CDR3: CSARRRGNDHF. The CDR3 DNA is TGCAGTGCTAGAAGGCGGGGAAATGACCACTTT.

The chain joins TRBV5-5 to TRBJ2-7, with TRBD2 matching 8 bases. V shed 4 bases and J 0 bases; nucleotides not matched to a gene: 6. Germline-derived CDR1 and CDR2 are SGHKS and YYEKEE (reference sequence). This CDR3 spans 15 amino acids. The DNA of the CDR3 is TGTGCCAGCAGCATCGCTAGCGGGTCCTCCTACGAGCAGTACTTC. Protein: CASSIASGSSYEQYF. Full variable domain (rest looked up from reference TRBV5-5 and TRBJ2-7): DAGVTQSPTHLIKTRGQQVTLRCSPISGHKSVSWYQQVLGQGPQFIFQYYEKEERGRGNFPDRFSARQFPNYSSELNVNALLLGDSALYLCASSIASGSSYEQYFGPGTRLTVT.